The entry below describes one TCR beta chain. Its target is not known. These data are taken from a study of T cell repertoires in cytomegalovirus infection. Study background: The authors relied on CMV epitopes, both recently identified HLA-C-restricted and well-studied HLA-B-restricted. Public TCR beta signatures provided an indication of both CMV infection and a matching HLA type.

MiXCR, run by TCRdb on the reads, gives a single entry per CDR3 protein. The table lists 750,000 to 950,000 distinct CDR3 sequences, about 29% of them singletons, with roughly 13% in the top ten. This material consisted of cultured CD8+ T cells from PBMCs, taken from culture after CMV antigen stimulation. The receptor was derived from a human donor in good health (CMV status not recorded). Some clones in this sample may be carry-over from other donors' samples.

The CDR3 region is CASSLTGVQYF. As DNA, the CDR3 is TGTGCCAGCAGTTTAACTGGAGTGCAGTATTTT. The J gene is TRBJ2-3, the V gene TRBV27; D call uncertain. The CDR3 is made up of 11 amino acids. The V and J ends lost 2 bases and 11 bases respectively, with 8 bases between them. Germline lookup yields CDR1 MNHEY and CDR2 SMNVEV (reference sequence).